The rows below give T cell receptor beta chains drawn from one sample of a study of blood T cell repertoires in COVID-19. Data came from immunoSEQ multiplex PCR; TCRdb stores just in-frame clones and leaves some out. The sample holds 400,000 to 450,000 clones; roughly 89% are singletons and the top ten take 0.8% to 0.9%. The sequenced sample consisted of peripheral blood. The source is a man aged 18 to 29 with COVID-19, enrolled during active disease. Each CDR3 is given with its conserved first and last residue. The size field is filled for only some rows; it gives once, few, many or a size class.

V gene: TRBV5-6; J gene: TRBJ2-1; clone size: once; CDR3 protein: CASSYETGTYNEQFF
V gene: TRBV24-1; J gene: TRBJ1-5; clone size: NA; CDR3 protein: CATSEGRNQPQHF
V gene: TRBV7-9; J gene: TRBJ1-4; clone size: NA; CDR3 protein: CASSSKSQKLFF
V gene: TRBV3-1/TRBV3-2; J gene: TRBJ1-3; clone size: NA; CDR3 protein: CASSLRLSSGNTIYF
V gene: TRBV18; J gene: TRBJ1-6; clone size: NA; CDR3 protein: CASSKTGSYNSPLHF
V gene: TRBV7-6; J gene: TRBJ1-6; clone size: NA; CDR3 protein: CASSLRPRREGEESPLHF
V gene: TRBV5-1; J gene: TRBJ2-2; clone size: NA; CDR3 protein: CASSLSSGGNTGELFF
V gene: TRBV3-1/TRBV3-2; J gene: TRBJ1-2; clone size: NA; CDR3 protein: CASSHGRANYGYTF
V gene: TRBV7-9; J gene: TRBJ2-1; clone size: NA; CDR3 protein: CASSSSGTGINNEQFF
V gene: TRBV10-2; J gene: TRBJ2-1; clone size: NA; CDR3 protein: CASSEGAVYNEQFF
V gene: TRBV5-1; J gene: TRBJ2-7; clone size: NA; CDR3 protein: CASSLAVDSGEQYF
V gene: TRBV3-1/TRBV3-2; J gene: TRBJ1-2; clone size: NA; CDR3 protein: CASSQTGGYTF
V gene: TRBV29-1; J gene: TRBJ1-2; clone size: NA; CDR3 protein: CSVEEQLRGAWDYGYTF
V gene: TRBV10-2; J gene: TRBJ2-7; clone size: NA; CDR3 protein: CASSSSGGAYEQYF
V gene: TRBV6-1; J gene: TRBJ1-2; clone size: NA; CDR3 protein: CASSELVTGRGYTF
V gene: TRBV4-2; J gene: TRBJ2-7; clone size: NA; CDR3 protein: CASSQDDSIYEQYF
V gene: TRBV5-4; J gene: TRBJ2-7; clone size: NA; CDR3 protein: CASSLGQGAEQYF
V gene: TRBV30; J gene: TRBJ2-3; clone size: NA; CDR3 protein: CAWTWGRSTDTQYF
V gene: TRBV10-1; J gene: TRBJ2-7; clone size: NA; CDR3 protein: CAITGTGYYEQYF
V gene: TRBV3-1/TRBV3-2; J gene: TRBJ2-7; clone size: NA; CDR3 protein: CASSQVYSYEQYF
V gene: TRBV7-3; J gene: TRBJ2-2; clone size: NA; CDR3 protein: CASSQAVETGELFF
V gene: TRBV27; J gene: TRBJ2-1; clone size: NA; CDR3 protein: CASSSPSSSYNEQFF